The sequence of this TCR beta chain was determined in a study of vaccination and CD4 T cells after COVID-19. Study summary: After nasal swab PCR-confirmed SARS-CoV-2, nine convalescents had mild disease and one severe.

In the case of this clonotype: Its cognate antigen is unknown.

Treatment defined: approximately 9-day PBMC culture with coronavirus spike peptide pools or control peptides (ViraFEST assay). All positive PCR tests were dated between March and December 2020, predating US Alpha, Beta and Delta variants. When more than nine days of culture had elapsed, CD4+ T cells were isolated by negative selection. Cultured CD4+ T cell DNA was sequenced using the Oncomine TCR Beta short-read assay. Once CD4+ T cells had been cultured, genomic DNA was extracted from them. MiXCR, run by TCRdb on the PCR reads, gives a single entry per CDR3 protein. The sample records roughly 15,000 distinct CDR3 sequences, 52% being singletons. V gave up 3 bases and J gave up 2 bases, with 7 bases separating them. The CDR3 loop spans 13 amino acids. Germline CDR1 is SGHAT and CDR2 is FQNNGV.

The receptor was derived from a human donor who had recovered from COVID-19. V usage is TRBV11-2 and J usage is TRBJ1-1; D is uncertain. Sequencing used CD4+ T cells from blood, cultured in vitro. The CDR3, as DNA: TGTGCCAGCAGCTTCAACCGAAACACTGAAGCTTTCTTT. It specifies CASSFNRNTEAFF.